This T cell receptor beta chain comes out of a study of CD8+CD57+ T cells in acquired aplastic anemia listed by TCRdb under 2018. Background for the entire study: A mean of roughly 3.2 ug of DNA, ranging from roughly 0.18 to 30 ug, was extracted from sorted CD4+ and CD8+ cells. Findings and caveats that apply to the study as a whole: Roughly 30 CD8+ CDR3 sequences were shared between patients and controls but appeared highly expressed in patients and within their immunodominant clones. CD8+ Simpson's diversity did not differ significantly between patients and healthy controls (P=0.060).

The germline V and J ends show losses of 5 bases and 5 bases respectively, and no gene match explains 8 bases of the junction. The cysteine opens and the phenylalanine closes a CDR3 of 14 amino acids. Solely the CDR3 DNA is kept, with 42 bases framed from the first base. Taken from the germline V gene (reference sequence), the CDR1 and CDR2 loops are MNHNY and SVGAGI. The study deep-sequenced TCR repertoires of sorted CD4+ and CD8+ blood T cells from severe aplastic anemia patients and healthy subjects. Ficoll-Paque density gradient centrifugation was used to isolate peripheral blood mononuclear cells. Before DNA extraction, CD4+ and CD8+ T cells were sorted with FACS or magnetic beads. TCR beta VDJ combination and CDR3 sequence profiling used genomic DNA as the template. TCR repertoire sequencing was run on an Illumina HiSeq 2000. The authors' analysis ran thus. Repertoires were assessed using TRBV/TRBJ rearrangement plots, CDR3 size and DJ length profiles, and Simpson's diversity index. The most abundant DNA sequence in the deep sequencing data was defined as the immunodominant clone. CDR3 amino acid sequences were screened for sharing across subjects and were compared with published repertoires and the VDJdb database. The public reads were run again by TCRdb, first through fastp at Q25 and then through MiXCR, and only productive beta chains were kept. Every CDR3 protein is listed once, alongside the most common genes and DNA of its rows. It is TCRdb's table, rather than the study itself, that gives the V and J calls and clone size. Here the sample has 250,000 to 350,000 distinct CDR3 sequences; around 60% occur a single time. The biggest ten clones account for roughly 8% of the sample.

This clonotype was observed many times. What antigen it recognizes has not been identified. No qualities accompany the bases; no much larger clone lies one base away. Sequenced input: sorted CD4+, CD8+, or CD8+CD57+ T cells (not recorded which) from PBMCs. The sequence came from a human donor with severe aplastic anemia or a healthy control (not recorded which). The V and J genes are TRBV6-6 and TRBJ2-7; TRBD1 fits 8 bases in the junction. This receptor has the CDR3 CASSRGQGPDEQYF. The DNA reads TGTGCCAGCAGTCGCGGACAGGGTCCGGACGAGCAGTACTTC.